This TCR beta chain was documented in a study of blood T cell repertoires in COVID-19. Study-wide background: Spain, Italy and the United States supplied samples that represented acute and convalescent COVID-19. From T cells, B-cell-depleted T cells, or PBMCs came the material, which was cDNA or gDNA.

Original handling: Reference gene primers were amplified, and this amplification served to estimate nucleated cell counts. TCRdb's copy holds only in-frame clones and misses some; the assay was immunoSEQ multiplex PCR. That table furnishes V, J and clone size, whereas the DNA furnished D and trimming. The table has about 380,000 clones, around 89% seen once. This clone has more than one count but fewer than ten. The CDR3 extends over 13 amino acids. Germline V gene sequence: CDR1 LGHNA, CDR2 YNFKEQ. V was pared by 4 bases and J by 3 bases, with 7 bases between. The sample comprised PBMCs or T cells enriched from blood (not recorded which). The TCR originated in a woman in her late teens or twenties who had recovered from COVID-19. This rearrangement joins TRBV4-2 to TRBJ1-5, with no clear D. The CDR3 spells CASSPQYNQPQHF. DNA of the CDR3: TGTGCCAGCAGCCCACAGTACAATCAGCCCCAGCATTTT.